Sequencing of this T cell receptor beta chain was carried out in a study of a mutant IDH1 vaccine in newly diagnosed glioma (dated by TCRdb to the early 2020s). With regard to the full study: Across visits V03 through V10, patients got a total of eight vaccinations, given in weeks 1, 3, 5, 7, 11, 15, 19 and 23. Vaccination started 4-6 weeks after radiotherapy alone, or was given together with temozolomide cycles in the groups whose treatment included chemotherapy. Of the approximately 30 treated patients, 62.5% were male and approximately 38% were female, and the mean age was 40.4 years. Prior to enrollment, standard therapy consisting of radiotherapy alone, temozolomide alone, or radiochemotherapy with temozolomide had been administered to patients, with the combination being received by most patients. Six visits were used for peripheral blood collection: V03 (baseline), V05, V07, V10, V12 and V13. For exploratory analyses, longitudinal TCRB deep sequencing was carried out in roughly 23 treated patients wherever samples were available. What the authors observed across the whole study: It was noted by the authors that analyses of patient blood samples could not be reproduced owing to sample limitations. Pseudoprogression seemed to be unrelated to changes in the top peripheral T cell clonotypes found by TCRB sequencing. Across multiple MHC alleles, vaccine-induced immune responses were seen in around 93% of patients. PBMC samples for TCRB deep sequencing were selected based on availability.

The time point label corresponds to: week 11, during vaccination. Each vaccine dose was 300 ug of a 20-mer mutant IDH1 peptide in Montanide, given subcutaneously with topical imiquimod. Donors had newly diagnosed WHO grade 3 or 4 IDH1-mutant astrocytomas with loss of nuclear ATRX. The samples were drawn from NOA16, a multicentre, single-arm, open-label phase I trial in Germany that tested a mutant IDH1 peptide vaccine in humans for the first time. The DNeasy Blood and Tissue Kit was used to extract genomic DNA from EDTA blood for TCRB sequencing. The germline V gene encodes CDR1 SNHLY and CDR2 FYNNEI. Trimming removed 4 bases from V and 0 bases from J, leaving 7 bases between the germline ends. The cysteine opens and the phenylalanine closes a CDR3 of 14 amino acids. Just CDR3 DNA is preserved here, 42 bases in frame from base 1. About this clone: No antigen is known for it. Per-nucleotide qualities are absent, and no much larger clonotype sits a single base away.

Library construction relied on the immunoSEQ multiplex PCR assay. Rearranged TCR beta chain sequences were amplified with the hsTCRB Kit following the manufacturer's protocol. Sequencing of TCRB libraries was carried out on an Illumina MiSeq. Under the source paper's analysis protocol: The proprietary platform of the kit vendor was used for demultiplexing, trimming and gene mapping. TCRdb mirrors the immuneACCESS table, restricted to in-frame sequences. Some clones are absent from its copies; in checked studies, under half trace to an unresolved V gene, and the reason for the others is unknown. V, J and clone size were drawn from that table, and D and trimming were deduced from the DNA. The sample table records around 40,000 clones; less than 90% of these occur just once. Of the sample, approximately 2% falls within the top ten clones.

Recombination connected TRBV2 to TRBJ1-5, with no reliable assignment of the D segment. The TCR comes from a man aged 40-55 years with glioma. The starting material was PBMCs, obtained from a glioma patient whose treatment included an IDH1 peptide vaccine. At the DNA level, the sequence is TGTGCCAGCAGTGCGGCAGTTAGCAATCAGCCCCAGCATTTT. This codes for CASSAAVSNQPQHF.